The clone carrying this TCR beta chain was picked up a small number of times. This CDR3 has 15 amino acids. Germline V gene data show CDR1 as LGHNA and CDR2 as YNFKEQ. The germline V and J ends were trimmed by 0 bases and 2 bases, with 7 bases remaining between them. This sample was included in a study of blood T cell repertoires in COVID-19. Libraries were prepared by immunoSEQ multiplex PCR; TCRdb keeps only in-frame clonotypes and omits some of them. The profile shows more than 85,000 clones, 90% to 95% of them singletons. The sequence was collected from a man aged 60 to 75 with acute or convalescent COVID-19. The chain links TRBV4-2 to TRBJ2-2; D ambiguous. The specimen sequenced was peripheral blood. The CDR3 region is CASSQELFNTGELFF. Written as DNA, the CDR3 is TGTGCCAGCAGCCAAGAGCTATTCAACACCGGGGAGCTGTTTTTT.